This TCR beta chain was retrieved from a study of brain T cells in children with intractable seizures. The CDR3 totals 16 residues. With 1 base clipped from V and 2 bases from J, the junction kept 7 bases outside the gene matches. CDR1 is MNHNS, CDR2 SASEGT, per germline. Sequencing used immunoSEQ multiplex PCR; TCRdb keeps in-frame clones, though not all of them. The profile shows hundreds of thousands of clones, roughly 92% of them singletons. Time point reported: blood from clinic visit 5 months post-surgery; TSC patient then seizure free. Only cases whose brain tissue showed the highest T cell transcript signatures were sequenced. Patients received at least one anti-epileptic drug before surgery.

The rearrangement joins TRBV6-1 to TRBJ2-7, with 8 bases that match TRBD1. The material was peripheral blood, obtained more than 4 months after surgery. The sequence derives from a boy in the first two years of life with tuberous sclerosis and intractable seizures. This chain's CDR3 is CASSEEHRGWAYEQYF. In DNA form, the CDR3 reads TGTGCCAGCAGTGAAGAGCACAGGGGGTGGGCCTACGAGCAGTACTTC.